This T cell receptor beta chain was identified during a study of metastatic and nonmetastatic thyroid tumors. Study conclusions and caveats: Reports indicated that malignant thyroid tumors showed significantly higher TCR beta diversity than benign nodules did, in blood and tumor.

Prior to thyroid surgery, none of the patients had received any treatment. Trimming took off 3 bases at V and 3 bases at J, with 9 bases between the two ends. CDR1 and CDR2 from the germline V gene are SGDLS and YYNGEE. The length of the CDR3 is 14 residues. TCRdb reprocessed the PCR reads via MiXCR. The sample yields fewer than 15,000 clones, around a third seen once. This clone was picked up one time. Its cognate antigen is unknown. The TCR comes from a female donor with papillary thyroid cancer or a benign thyroid nodule (not recorded which). Some clones in this sample may be carry-over from other donors' samples. Sequenced sample: tumor tissue. This rearrangement joins TRBV9 to TRBJ2-2; D is uncertain. CDR3 protein: CASSAVQHTGELFF. The CDR3 DNA follows: TGTGCCAGCAGCGCCGTCCAGCACACCGGGGAGCTGTTTTTT. The complete variable domain, with remaining parts taken from reference TRBV9 and TRBJ2-2, reads DSGVTQTPKHLITATGQRVTLRCSPRSGDLSVYWYQQSLDQGLQFLIQYYNGEERAKGNILERFSAQQFPDLHSELNLSSLELGDSALYFCASSAVQHTGELFFGEGSRLTVL.